Following are 7 T cell receptor beta chains from one sample sequenced in a study of tumor-infiltrating lymphocytes in primary liver carcinoma. Synthesis of TCR beta cDNA was carried out from about 540 ng total RNA with a constant-region primer. Amplification in three nested multiplex PCR rounds with slightly modified ARM-PCR gave rise to TCR beta libraries. With TRBV1-TRBV30 forward primers and a C-beta reverse primer, the first two PCR rounds were run for about 10 cycles each. TCRdb re-derived calls from the multiplex PCR reads in MiXCR, one entry per CDR3 protein. The sample holds some 94,000 distinct CDR3 sequences, about 70% seen once. Co-extracting RNA and DNA was done with about 20-34 mg of unsorted bulk tissue as input. Material for sequencing was liver tumor tissue from sampling region 5. This sample's subset: tumor region T5, tumor centre. These TCRs come from a woman aged 55 to 70 with primary liver carcinoma and hepatitis B virus infection.

The V call is TRBV12-3 or TRBV12-4, the J call TRBJ2-5; D not resolved. The CDR3 sequence is 11 residues long. V was shortened by 3 bases and J by 12 bases, with 11 bases between the two germline ends. The chain's CDR3 is CASSLRKSKYF. Here the CDR3 DNA reads TGTGCCAGCAGTTTGCGAAAGTCCAAGTACTTC.

Points on this clonotype: This may come from a read error, since a much larger clone is one base off. The chain recombines TRBV11-2 with TRBJ2-5; 8 nucleotides agree with TRBD1. Germline V gene sequence: CDR1 SGHAT, CDR2 FQNNGV. The CDR3 contains 14 residues. The J segment lost 2 bases and the V segment lost 8 bases, leaving 7 bases of the junction unmatched. CDR3: CASGSRTGQETQYF. In nucleotides, the CDR3 is TGTGCCAGCGGCTCCCGGACAGGGCAAGAGACCCAGTACTTC.

The V and J genes are TRBV5-4 and TRBJ2-3, with 10 nucleotides matching TRBD2. J lost 4 bases, V lost 4 bases, and 6 bases had no gene match. The CDR3 consists of 15 residues. Germline V CDR1 and CDR2: SGHNT, YYREEE (reference sequence). Here the CDR3 reads CASSPAGGQADTQYF. The CDR3 nucleotides read TGTGCCAGCAGCCCAGCGGGAGGGCAAGCAGATACGCAGTATTTT.

CDR3 bases: TGCGCCAGCAGCCTAACTCAGACTAGCGAGAGCAGGTTGAAGAATGAGCAGTTCTTC. Encoded protein: CASSLTQTSESRLKNEQFF. The V gene is TRBV5-1, the J gene TRBJ2-1, with 8 bases lining up with TRBD2. CDR3 length: 19 amino acids. Unmatched junction bases numbered 22, after V lost 4 bases and J lost 7 bases. Germline-derived CDR1 and CDR2 are SGHRS and YFSETQ. Drawing the rest from reference TRBV5-1 and TRBJ2-1, the complete variable domain is KAGVTQTPRYLIKTRGQQVTLSCSPISGHRSVSWYQQTPGQGLQFLFEYFSETQRNKGNFPGRFSGRQFSNSRSEMNVSTLELGDSALYLCASSLTQTSESRLKNEQFFGPGTRLTVL.

The chain joins TRBV11-2 to TRBJ2-7; D may match TRBD1 or TRBD2 (6 bases each). Germline V gene sequence: CDR1 SGHAT, CDR2 FQNNGV. CDR3 length equals 14 residues. The germline V and J ends were trimmed by 0 bases and 13 bases, with 19 bases remaining between them. The chain's CDR3 is CASSLEQGGGGHYF. CDR3 nucleotides: TGTGCCAGCAGCTTAGAACAGGGAGGAGGAGGGCACTACTTC. The variable domain in full, with the rest retrieved from reference TRBV11-2 and TRBJ2-7, is EAGVAQSPRYKIIEKRQSVAFWCNPISGHATLYWYQQILGQGPKLLIQFQNNGVVDDSQLPKDRFSAERLKGVDSTLKIQPAKLEDSAVYLCASSLEQGGGGHYFGPGTRLTVT.

This clonotype occurred many times. The chain recombines TRBV6-5 with TRBJ2-2; D remains ambiguous. Trimming shortened V by 6 bases and J by 4 bases, and 15 bases separated the two germline ends. The germline V gene encodes CDR1 MNHEY and CDR2 SVGAGI. The CDR3 covers 15 residues. Here the CDR3 reads CASRRDGVGTGELFF. The DNA of the CDR3 is TGTGCCAGCAGAAGGGATGGTGTGGGCACCGGGGAGCTGTTTTTT.

Points on this clonotype: One junction end disagrees with the germline gene, perhaps due to a read error. The gene calls are TRBV11-3 and TRBJ2-1; possible D gene TRBD1, 6 bases. CDR1 is SGHNT, CDR2 YENEEA, per germline. This CDR3 comprises 14 residues. Here the CDR3 DNA reads TGTGCCAGCAGCTTAACAGGGACCTACAATGAACAGTTTTTC. Translation gives CASSLTGTYNEQFF.